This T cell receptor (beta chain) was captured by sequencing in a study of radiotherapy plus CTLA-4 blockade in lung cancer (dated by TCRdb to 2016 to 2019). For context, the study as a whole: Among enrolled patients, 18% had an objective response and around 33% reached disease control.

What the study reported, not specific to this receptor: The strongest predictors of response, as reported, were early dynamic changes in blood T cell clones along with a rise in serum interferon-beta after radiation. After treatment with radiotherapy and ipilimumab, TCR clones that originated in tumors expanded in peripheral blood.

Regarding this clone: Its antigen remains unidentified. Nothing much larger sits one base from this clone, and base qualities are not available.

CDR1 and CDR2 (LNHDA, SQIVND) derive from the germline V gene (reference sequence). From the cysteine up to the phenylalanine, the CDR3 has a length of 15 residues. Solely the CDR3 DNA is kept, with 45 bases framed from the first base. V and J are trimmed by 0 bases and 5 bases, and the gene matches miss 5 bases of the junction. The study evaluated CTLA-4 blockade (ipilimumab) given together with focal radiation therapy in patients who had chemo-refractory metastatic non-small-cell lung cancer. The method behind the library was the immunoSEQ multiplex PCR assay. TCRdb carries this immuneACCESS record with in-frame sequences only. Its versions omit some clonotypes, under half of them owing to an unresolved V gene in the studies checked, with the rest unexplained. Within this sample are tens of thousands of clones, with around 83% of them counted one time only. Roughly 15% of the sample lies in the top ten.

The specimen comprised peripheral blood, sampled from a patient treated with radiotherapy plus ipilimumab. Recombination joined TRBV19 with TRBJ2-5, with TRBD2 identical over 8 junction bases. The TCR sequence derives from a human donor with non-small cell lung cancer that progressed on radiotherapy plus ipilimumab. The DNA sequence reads TGTGCCAGTAGTATAGATCGGGAGGGGGAGGAGACCCAGTACTTC. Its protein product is CASSIDREGEETQYF.